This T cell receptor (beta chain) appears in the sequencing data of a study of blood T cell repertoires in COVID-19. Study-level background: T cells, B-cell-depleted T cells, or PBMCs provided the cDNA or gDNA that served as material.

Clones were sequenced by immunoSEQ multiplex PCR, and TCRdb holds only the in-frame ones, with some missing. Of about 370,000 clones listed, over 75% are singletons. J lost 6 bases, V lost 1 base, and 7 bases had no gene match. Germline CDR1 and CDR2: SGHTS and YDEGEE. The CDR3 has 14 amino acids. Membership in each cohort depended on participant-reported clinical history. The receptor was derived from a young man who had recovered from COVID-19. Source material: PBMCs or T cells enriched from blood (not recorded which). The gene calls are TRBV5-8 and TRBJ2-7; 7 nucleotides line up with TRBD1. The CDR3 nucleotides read TGTGCCAGCAGCTTGATAGGGGGCTCGTCCGAGCAGTACTTC. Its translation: CASSLIGGSSEQYF.